This is a list of T cell receptor beta chains from one sample in a study of blood T cell repertoires in COVID-19. TCRdb's table, derived via immunoSEQ multiplex PCR, lists solely in-frame clones and lacks some. The sample holds about 370,000 clones, more than 70% seen once. Sequencing input: peripheral blood. Receptors were obtained from a woman under 40 with COVID-19, enrolled during active disease. Each CDR3 is given with its conserved first and last residue. The D gene is left open where the match is weak. Some rows mark clone size as missing; the rest say once, few, many or name a class of expanded clone.

NA,NA,TRBV2,TRBJ1-2,TGTGCCAGCAACAGAGGGGGGGGAAACTATGGCTACACCTTC,CASNRGGGNYGYTF
TRBD1,NA,TRBV7-2,TRBJ2-7,TGTGCCAGCAGCTTTTTGGGACAGGGTTTGTACGAGCAGTACTTC,CASSFLGQGLYEQYF
NA,once,TRBV10-3,TRBJ2-3,TGTGCCATCAGGACGGCAGGGCTAGGGTCCACAGATACGCAGTATTTT,CAIRTAGLGSTDTQYF
NA,NA,TRBV27,TRBJ1-1,TGTGCCAGCAGTTTATCTTTACGGGAGATAGGCACTGAAGCTTTCTTT,CASSLSLREIGTEAFF
NA,NA,TRBV9,TRBJ1-6,TGTGCCAGCGGAGGGTCAGCCCTCCACTTT,CASGGSALHF
NA,NA,TRBV7-8,TRBJ2-1,TGTGCCAGCAGCTTATTAGGGGGGGACAATGAGCAGTTCTTC,CASSLLGGDNEQFF
TRBD1,NA,TRBV20-1,TRBJ1-5,TGCAGTGCCAACAGGGGTCAGCCCCAGCATTTT,CSANRGQPQHF
NA,NA,TRBV2,TRBJ2-7,TGTGCCAGCGGGCCTAGCGCCGCCTACGAGCAGTACTTC,CASGPSAAYEQYF
TRBD1,NA,TRBV4-3,TRBJ2-7,TGCGCCAGCAGCCAAGGACAGGGGGGGCTCTACGAGCAGTACTTC,CASSQGQGGLYEQYF
TRBD1,NA,TRBV29-1,TRBJ1-2,TGCAGCGTCTCCGGGACAGGATATAACTATGGCTACACCTTC,CSVSGTGYNYGYTF
TRBD1,NA,TRBV6-5,TRBJ1-1,TGTGCCAGCAGTTACTCAGGACAGGGGTATGAAGCTTTCTTT,CASSYSGQGYEAFF
NA,NA,TRBV7-8,TRBJ1-4,TGTGCCAGCAGCGTAGACGGAGATACTAATGAAAAACTGTTTTTT,CASSVDGDTNEKLFF
NA,few,TRBV5-6,TRBJ1-5,TGTGCCAGCAGCTTGGGGAGAGGGTTCGGGCAGCCCCAGCATTTT,CASSLGRGFGQPQHF
NA,once,TRBV3-1/TRBV3-2,TRBJ2-7,TGTGCCAGCAGCCATAACCACAGAGCCACAGAGCAGTACTTC,CASSHNHRATEQYF
NA,NA,TRBV4-1,TRBJ1-2,TGCGCCAGCAGCCAAGGGCGAGGTTATGGCTACACCTTC,CASSQGRGYGYTF
NA,NA,TRBV6-5,TRBJ1-5,TGTGCCAGCAGTTACCACGGGATAGGCCAGCCCCAGCATTTT,CASSYHGIGQPQHF
TRBD1,NA,TRBV27,TRBJ1-5,TGTGCCAGCAGTTTTTCGGGACAGGCACCCCAGCATTTT,CASSFSGQAPQHF
NA,NA,TRBV2,TRBJ2-5,TGTGCCAGCAGTGAGGGAGTCCTCACTGGGACCCAGTACTTC,CASSEGVLTGTQYF
NA,NA,TRBV2,TRBJ2-2,TGTGCCAGCAACTCAGGGGATGGGGAGCTGTTTTTT,CASNSGDGELFF
TRBD2,NA,TRBV27,TRBJ2-2,TGTGCCAGCCGAGCGGGGGGCGGGAGGGCCGGCACCGGGGAGCTGTTTTTT,CASRAGGGRAGTGELFF
TRBD1,few,TRBV9,TRBJ1-5,TGTGCCAGCAGTGGACAGGGGGATCAGCCCCAGCATTTT,CASSGQGDQPQHF
TRBD1,NA,TRBV27,TRBJ1-1,TGTGCCAGCAGTTTCCGGAGGGACAGCAACACTGAAGCTTTCTTT,CASSFRRDSNTEAFF
TRBD1,NA,TRBV7-9,TRBJ1-4,TGTGCCAGCAGCTTGACAGGGTACGAAAAACTGTTTTTT,CASSLTGYEKLFF
NA,NA,TRBV28,TRBJ1-2,TGTGCCAGTTTCGGGAGGCTAGCCAATTATGGCTACACCTTC,CASFGRLANYGYTF
TRBD2,NA,TRBV6-1,TRBJ2-7,TGTGCCAGCACCCCTAGCGGGGGGTCCTACGAGCAGTACTTC,CASTPSGGSYEQYF
NA,NA,TRBV6-2/TRBV6-3,TRBJ1-5,TGTGCCAGCAGTTATGGAGGCAATCAGCCCCAGCATTTT,CASSYGGNQPQHF
TRBD1,few,TRBV6-6,TRBJ1-1,TGTGCCAGCAGTTACCCGGACAGGGGTGAAGCTTTCTTT,CASSYPDRGEAFF
TRBD2,NA,TRBV4-3,TRBJ2-1,TGCGCCAGCAGCCCTAGCGGGAATGAGCAGTTCTTC,CASSPSGNEQFF
NA,NA,TRBV5-6,TRBJ1-2,TGTGCCAGCAGCTTGGGGCAGGGATCGGTTGGCTACACCTTC,CASSLGQGSVGYTF
TRBD1,NA,TRBV7-8,TRBJ1-6,TGTGCCAGCAGCTTAGGAGGGGACAGATCTTCACCCCTCCACTTT,CASSLGGDRSSPLHF